This T cell receptor (beta chain) was profiled in a study of T cell changes during pregnancy in multiple sclerosis. The CDR3 runs to 17 residues. Germline CDR1 is SGHTA and CDR2 is FQGNSA. V shed 1 base, J shed 5 bases, and the junction held 13 bases outside the gene matches. Clones were sequenced by immunoSEQ multiplex PCR, and TCRdb holds only the in-frame ones, with some missing. The sample lists around 97,000 clones, about nine tenths occurring once. The source was peripheral blood, collected in the second trimester of pregnancy. The chain uses TRBV7-2 and TRBJ2-7; 8 bases are shared with TRBD1. The origin of this receptor is a female donor in good health, enrolled as a control in a pregnancy study. The CDR3 DNA sequence: TGTGCCAGCAGCTTAGTGGGACAGGCAGGTTACCCTCACGAGCAGTACTTC. Its translation: CASSLVGQAGYPHEQYF.